The T cell receptor beta chain under discussion was sequenced for a study of blood T cells in healthy people across ages. Details on this clonotype: This sequence may be a read error, since a much larger clone differs from it by one base.

Germline V gene sequence: CDR1 SGHTA, CDR2 FQGNSA. The ends were cut back, 1 base at V and 4 bases at J, with 5 bases in the middle. CDR3 length: 13 residues. Using a J-beta primer mix together with a sample-barcoded 5' primer, a second PCR was run for about 7 to 12 cycles. TCRdb analysed the 5' RACE reads with MiXCR anew, one entry per CDR3 protein. Here the sample spans more than 1,000,000 distinct CDR3 sequences, under 30% being singletons. Per sample, no less than 5 micrograms of total RNA were extracted. The data also belong to a second study, concerning T cells of mothers and their children. That paper states: All extracted RNA went into cDNA synthesis, about 1.4 ug per 15 ul.

The specimen was blood. This TCR was recovered from a girl aged 2 to 10 in good health. The chain links TRBV7-2 to TRBJ1-3, with D uncertain. The chain's CDR3 is CASSLVEGNTIYF. The CDR3, as DNA: TGTGCCAGCAGCTTAGTGGAGGGAAACACCATATATTTT.